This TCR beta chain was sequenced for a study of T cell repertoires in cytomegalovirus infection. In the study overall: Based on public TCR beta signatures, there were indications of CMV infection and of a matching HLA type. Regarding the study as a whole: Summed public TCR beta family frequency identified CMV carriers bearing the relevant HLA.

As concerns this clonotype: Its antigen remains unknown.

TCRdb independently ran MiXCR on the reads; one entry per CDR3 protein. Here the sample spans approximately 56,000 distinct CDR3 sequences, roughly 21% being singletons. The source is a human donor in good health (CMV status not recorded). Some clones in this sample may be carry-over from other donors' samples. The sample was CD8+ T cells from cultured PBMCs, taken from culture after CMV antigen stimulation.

The CDR3 reads CASPKGGENTEAFF. CDR3 coding DNA: TGTGCCAGCCCGAAGGGGGGAGAGAACACTGAAGCTTTCTTT. The J gene is TRBJ1-1, the V gene TRBV6-1; possibly TRBD1 for D (6 bases). There are 14 residues in the CDR3. Germline V gene data show CDR1 as MNHNS and CDR2 as SASEGT. Trimming pared 8 bases from V and 1 base from J, leaving 14 bases between.